This T cell receptor (beta chain) emerged from a study of vaccination effects on CD4 cells after COVID-19. Background on the study: Before any sequencing was done, the ViraFEST assay used viral peptide pools to expand antigen-specific CD4+ T cells. Wells containing a few million PBMC each were cultured with 10 IU/ml IL-2 and 8 to 10 ug/ml peptides. Post-vaccine draws lagged the second dose by a median of 72 days.

The CDR3 totals 15 residues. V lost 1 base and J 6 bases, leaving 12 bases between the germline ends. The germline V gene has CDR1 LNHDA and CDR2 SQIVND (reference sequence). For this clone: Its cognate antigen is unknown.

The culture ran for approximately 11 days before CD4+ T cells were isolated. It was two doses of either the BNT162b2 or mRNA-1273 vaccine that participants received. Days 3 and 7 were when half the medium was replaced with IL-2 medium. Repertoires were generated with immunoSEQ multiplex PCR, while TCRdb's copy carries only in-frame clones and drops some. In the table there are 50,000 to 70,000 clones, approximately 80% of which are singletons. The source material was CD4+ T cells from PBMCs cultured without peptide, sampled after COVID-19 vaccination. This TCR derives from a human donor who received a COVID-19 vaccine. The J gene is TRBJ2-2, the V gene TRBV19, with D perhaps TRBD2 (6 bases). The CDR3 spells CASSIVFGGSGELFF. For the CDR3, the DNA is TGTGCCAGTAGTATAGTTTTCGGGGGATCCGGGGAGCTGTTTTTT.